These T cell receptor beta chains were read from a single sample in a study of blood T cell repertoires in COVID-19. Some clones are missing from TCRdb's copy, which holds only in-frame ones; the method was immunoSEQ multiplex PCR. The sample shows around 41,000 clones, roughly four fifths of them seen only once. The sequencing input was peripheral blood. These receptors all stem from an elderly woman with acute or convalescent COVID-19. Each CDR3 is given with its conserved first and last residue. A D gene is named only where the DNA matches it firmly. Part of the rows lack a size; the others show once, few, many or a class for expanded clones.

clone_size,d_call,v_call,j_call,cdr3_nt,cdr3_aa
NA,NA,TRBV19,TRBJ1-1,TGTGCCAGTAGCGATACACTGAACACTGAAGCTTTCTTT,CASSDTLNTEAFF
NA,TRBD2,TRBV5-4,TRBJ2-1,TGTGCCAGCAGCATCGGGACTAATTACAATGAGCAGTTCTTC,CASSIGTNYNEQFF
NA,NA,TRBV30,TRBJ2-5,TGTGCCTGGGAGAGAGGTAGACAAGAGACCCAGTACTTC,CAWERGRQETQYF
NA,NA,TRBV11-2,TRBJ2-2,TGTGCCAGCAGCTTAGACAGACTCACCGGGGAGCTGTTTTTT,CASSLDRLTGELFF
few,NA,TRBV6-2/TRBV6-3,TRBJ1-1,TGTGCCAGCAGTTCCGGCTTAAGGTCAGGGTTGGCCACTGAAGCTTTCTTT,CASSSGLRSGLATEAFF
medium-sized,TRBD2,TRBV18,TRBJ2-2,TGTGCCAGCTCAGGGACTAGCCCTAACACCGGGGAGCTGTTTTTT,CASSGTSPNTGELFF
NA,NA,TRBV7-8,TRBJ1-3,TGTGCCAGCAGCCCCCTCGACGGGGGAAACACCATATATTTT,CASSPLDGGNTIYF
NA,NA,TRBV6-5,TRBJ1-1,TGTGCCAGCAGTTACGAACTGAAGAACACTGAAGCTTTCTTT,CASSYELKNTEAFF
NA,NA,TRBV23-1,TRBJ1-2,TGCGCCAGCATAAGCCCTGTCCCTTCCTATGGCTACACCTTC,CASISPVPSYGYTF
NA,NA,TRBV2,TRBJ2-7,TGTGCCAGCAGCCTTCGGGGGGAGCAGTACTTC,CASSLRGEQYF
few,NA,TRBV5-1,TRBJ2-2,TGCGCCAGCAGCCCCGGAGGCGGGGCCTTTGACACCGGGGAGCTGTTTTTT,CASSPGGGAFDTGELFF
NA,TRBD1,TRBV9,TRBJ2-2,TGTGCCAGCAGCGGGACAGGAACCGGGGAGCTGTTTTTT,CASSGTGTGELFF
NA,NA,TRBV7-2,TRBJ1-6,TGTGCCAGCAGCTTAGGCCCCCCGAGCTCCTATAATTCACCCCTCCACTTT,CASSLGPPSSYNSPLHF
few,NA,TRBV4-1,TRBJ1-4,TGCGCCAGCAGCCAGGGGAAGTACGAGGGCAAAGAAAAACTGTTTTTT,CASSQGKYEGKEKLFF
NA,NA,TRBV5-5,TRBJ2-3,TGTGCCAGCAGCTTGGTTCACCCAGCGGGCACAGATACGCAGTATTTT,CASSLVHPAGTDTQYF
once,NA,TRBV6-6,TRBJ1-5,TGTGCCAGCATTCCCGGCGCAGGGCAGAATCAGCCCCAGCATTTT,CASIPGAGQNQPQHF
NA,TRBD2,TRBV28,TRBJ2-1,TGTGCCAGCAGCTCTATCCTAGCGGGCCCCTACAATGAGCAGTTCTTC,CASSSILAGPYNEQFF
NA,NA,TRBV6-5,TRBJ1-1,TGTGCCACTTGTACTAGGGCCGCCGGGGTCACTGAAGCTTTCTTT,CATCTRAAGVTEAFF
few,NA,TRBV10-3,TRBJ1-6,TGTGCCATCAGTGATGGAGACCCGTCATCGGGTAATTCACCCCTCCACTTT,CAISDGDPSSGNSPLHF
NA,TRBD1,TRBV6-5,TRBJ2-5,TGTGCCAGCAGCCAGGGGGTAGGAGAGACCCAGTACTTC,CASSQGVGETQYF
NA,NA,TRBV4-1,TRBJ1-5,TGCGCCAGCAGCCAAGACGGACAGTACAATCAGCCCCAGCATTTT,CASSQDGQYNQPQHF
NA,NA,TRBV4-1,TRBJ1-1,TGCGCCAGCAGCCAAGTCGGCAGGGCGAACACTGAAGCTTTCTTT,CASSQVGRANTEAFF
NA,TRBD2,TRBV11-3,TRBJ2-1,TGTGCCAGCAGCTTAGGGGGGACTAGCGGGGCGGACAATGAGCAGTTCTTC,CASSLGGTSGADNEQFF
NA,TRBD1,TRBV5-1,TRBJ1-4,TGCGCCAGCAGCTGGGACAGTAATAATGAAAAACTGTTTTTT,CASSWDSNNEKLFF
NA,NA,TRBV27,TRBJ1-5,TGTGCCACCCGAGCGGGGGCGCGGGGCAATCAGCCCCAGCATTTT,CATRAGARGNQPQHF
NA,NA,TRBV3-1/TRBV3-2,TRBJ1-2,TGTGCCAGCAGCCAAGCGGCAGGCCCACGTTTTAACTATGGCTACACCTTC,CASSQAAGPRFNYGYTF
NA,TRBD2,TRBV5-1,TRBJ2-3,TGCGCCAGCAGCTTGTCTAGCGGGGGGGCTGCAGATACGCAGTATTTT,CASSLSSGGAADTQYF
NA,NA,TRBV10-1,TRBJ1-1,TGCGCCAGCTCCAGGGACATGAACACTGAAGCTTTCTTT,CASSRDMNTEAFF
NA,TRBD2,TRBV3-1/TRBV3-2,TRBJ2-3,TGTGCCAGCAGCATTTCTTGGGGTAGCGGGGGGATAGATACGCAGTATTTT,CASSISWGSGGIDTQYF
NA,NA,TRBV19,TRBJ1-2,TGTGCCAGTAGTACGGGGGAGGCAGTCTCTAACTATGGCTACACCTTC,CASSTGEAVSNYGYTF
NA,TRBD1,TRBV28,TRBJ2-1,TGTGCCAGCCTTACAGGGGGCGAGGGCAATGAGCAGTTCTTC,CASLTGGEGNEQFF
NA,TRBD2,TRBV7-2,TRBJ2-3,TGTGCCAGCAGCTTGACTAGCGGGTCCACAGATACGCAGTATTTT,CASSLTSGSTDTQYF
NA,TRBD1,TRBV6-1,TRBJ1-5,TGTGCCAGCAGTGAACTCCGGGACAGTGGAGGAAGTCAGCCCCAGCATTTT,CASSELRDSGGSQPQHF
NA,NA,TRBV30,TRBJ1-4,TGTGCCTGGAGCTTCAAGGGACTGGGAAATGAAAAACTGTTTTTT,CAWSFKGLGNEKLFF
NA,TRBD2,TRBV6-5,TRBJ2-7,TGTGCCACGGGGACTAGCGGGGGGTCCTACGAGCAGTACTTC,CATGTSGGSYEQYF
NA,NA,TRBV7-2,TRBJ2-2,TGTGCCAGCAGCTTAGGCCAGCGGCCGAACACCGGGGAGCTGTTTTTT,CASSLGQRPNTGELFF
medium-sized,NA,TRBV10-1,TRBJ1-1,TGCGCCAGCGGGGCAGGGGTGGTCATGAACACTGAAGCTTTCTTT,CASGAGVVMNTEAFF
NA,TRBD2,TRBV4-3,TRBJ2-3,TGCGCCAGCAGCCCGAGCGGGGGGGGCGGAAGCACAGATACGCAGTATTTT,CASSPSGGGGSTDTQYF
NA,TRBD2,TRBV2,TRBJ2-1,TGTGCCAGCAGTGATCTAGCGGGGCCAGGTCAGTTCTTC,CASSDLAGPGQFF
NA,TRBD1,TRBV2,TRBJ2-2,TGTGCCAGTTACAGGGGGTTAGTCGGGGAGCTGTTTTTT,CASYRGLVGELFF
NA,NA,TRBV27,TRBJ1-6,TGTGCCAGCAGTTCCCCGGGTAATTCACCCCTCCACTTT,CASSSPGNSPLHF
NA,NA,TRBV5-6,TRBJ2-1,TGTGCCAGCAGCTTGGTAGTCCAGGGCCTTTACAATGAGCAGTTCTTC,CASSLVVQGLYNEQFF
few,TRBD1,TRBV6-2/TRBV6-3,TRBJ1-5,TGTGCCAGCAGCCGGACAGGGGGCTCAGGTCAGCCCCAGCATTTT,CASSRTGGSGQPQHF
once,TRBD1,TRBV9,TRBJ1-2,TGTGCCAGCAGCCCCCAGGGGGAATATGGCTACACCTTC,CASSPQGEYGYTF
NA,NA,TRBV11-3,TRBJ1-3,TGTGCCAGCAGCTCGGACGGAGGCTCTGGAAACACCATATATTTT,CASSSDGGSGNTIYF
NA,NA,TRBV10-1,TRBJ1-1,TGCGCCAGCAGTGTAGACCCGGCGGCTGAAGCTTTCTTT,CASSVDPAAEAFF
NA,TRBD2,TRBV18,TRBJ2-7,TGTGCCAGCTCACCCCTGGGGAGGGACCACGAGCAGTACTTC,CASSPLGRDHEQYF
NA,NA,TRBV2,TRBJ2-2,TGTGCCAGCAGTGAGGTAGTAGCGTCCGGGGAGCTGTTTTTT,CASSEVVASGELFF